This is a list of T cell receptor beta chains from one sample in a study of CD8+CD57+ T cells in acquired aplastic anemia. TCRdb reprocessed the reads with MiXCR, giving one entry per CDR3 protein. The sample yields a few hundred thousand distinct CDR3 sequences, 50% to 70% seen once. Sequencing was carried out using sorted CD4+, CD8+, or CD8+CD57+ T cells (not recorded which) from PBMCs. The receptor set was obtained from a human donor with severe aplastic anemia or a healthy control (not recorded which). The CDR3 runs from the conserved cysteine through the conserved F or W. The order of the fields is clone size, V gene, J gene, CDR3 length, D gene, CDR3 DNA, CDR3 protein. The D gene is left open where the match is weak. Size is stated for part of the rows, as once, few or many counts, or as a class when the clone is expanded.

many	TRBV2	TRBJ1-3	12	-	TGTGCCAGCAGTGAAGCGCCGTCCACCATATATTTT	CASSEAPSTIYF
-	TRBV7-9	TRBJ2-6	16	-	TGTGCCAGCAGCAAACCTTCATTGACTGGGGCCAACGTCCAGACTTTC	CASSKPSLTGANVQTF
many	TRBV20-1	TRBJ1-6	18	-	TGCAGTGCTAGACCCGCCTCGGGACGCATCCACTATGATTCACCCCTCCACTTT	CSARPASGRIHYDSPLHF
-	TRBV19	TRBJ2-7	15	TRBD1	TGTGCCAGTAGTAGTACGGGACAGGGGAGGTACGAGCAGTACTTC	CASSSTGQGRYEQYF
few	TRBV2	TRBJ1-3	17	TRBD1	TGTGCCAGCAGCCAAGAGGACAGGGGGAAGGCTGGAAACACCATATATTTT	CASSQEDRGKAGNTIYF
-	TRBV10-3	TRBJ2-1	13	-	TGTGCCTCCGAGGATACCACCTACAATGAGCAGTTCTTC	CASEDTTYNEQFF
few	TRBV28	TRBJ2-2	16	-	TGTGCCAGCAGTTTATGGCCAGGTACGAACACCGGGGAGCTGTTTTTT	CASSLWPGTNTGELFF
few	TRBV28	TRBJ1-3	16	TRBD1	TGTGCCAGCAGTCTACTACAGGGGGCAGGGGGAAACACCATATATTTT	CASSLLQGAGGNTIYF
many	TRBV20-1	TRBJ2-3	16	TRBD2	TGCAGTGCTAGAAGGGCTAGCGGGGGGAGGTCAGATACGCAGTATTTT	CSARRASGGRSDTQYF
many	TRBV12-3/TRBV12-4	TRBJ2-3	18	TRBD2	TGTGCCAGCAGTTTAAGGCTAGCGGGGGGCTCTAGCACAGATACGCAGTATTTT	CASSLRLAGGSSTDTQYF
-	TRBV7-8	TRBJ1-5	15	TRBD1	TGTGCCAGCAGCCCGCAGGGGGCAAAGGGTCAGCCCCAGCATTTT	CASSPQGAKGQPQHF
-	TRBV7-9	TRBJ2-7	16	-	TGTGCCAGCAGCTCATTGGGTCGGGGGGCTCACCACGAGCAGTACTTC	CASSSLGRGAHHEQYF
-	TRBV2	TRBJ1-6	15	-	TGTGCCAGCAGGCCAGGGCTTGAGAATAATTCACCCCTCCACTTT	CASRPGLENNSPLHF
-	TRBV9	TRBJ2-3	16	-	TGTGCCAGCAGCGTAGAAGGGCGGATGTATTTGGATACGCAGTATTTT	CASSVEGRMYLDTQYF
-	TRBV9	TRBJ1-4	17	TRBD1	TGTGCCAGCAGCGTTGGACAGGGGGCGAAAGCTAATGAAAAACTGTTTTTT	CASSVGQGAKANEKLFF
many	TRBV7-9	TRBJ2-5	13	-	TGTGCCAGCAGCCCCCAGGGGGGTGAGACCCAGTACTTC	CASSPQGGETQYF
-	TRBV29-1	TRBJ1-2	12	-	TGCAGCGTTCACGGGACACTCTATGGCTACACCTTC	CSVHGTLYGYTF
few	TRBV25-1	TRBJ1-1	14	-	TGTGCCAGCAGTGAATCTATGGCGAACACTGAAGCTTTCTTT	CASSESMANTEAFF
many	TRBV6-4	TRBJ1-6	13	TRBD1	TGTGCCAGCAGGGACAGGGATAATTCACCCCTCCACTTT	CASRDRDNSPLHF
-	TRBV29-1	TRBJ2-1	16	TRBD2	TGCAGCGTTGCCGGGCCTAGCGGGGGGACCTACAATGAGCAGTTCTTC	CSVAGPSGGTYNEQFF
-	TRBV7-3	TRBJ2-3	20	-	TGTGCCAGCAGACGGGGTAAAGCGAGGGGCCTTTCTGGGAGCACAGATACACAGTATTTT	CASRRGKARGLSGSTDTQYF
few	TRBV20-1	TRBJ2-7	14	-	TGCAGTGCCCTCGACTGGAGGAGATCCTACGAGCAGTACTTC	CSALDWRRSYEQYF
many	TRBV6-1	TRBJ2-7	17	TRBD1	TGTGCCAGCAGTCCGGCAGCAGGACAGGCGATCTCCTACGAGCAGTACTTC	CASSPAAGQAISYEQYF
-	TRBV7-9	TRBJ1-2	15	-	TGTGCCAGCAGCTTATCAGGGGCAGCTAACTATGGCTACACCTTC	CASSLSGAANYGYTF
many	TRBV2	TRBJ1-1	15	TRBD1	TGTGCCAGCAGTGGACGGGACAGCTGGAACACTGAAGCTTTCTTT	CASSGRDSWNTEAFF
many	TRBV6-1	TRBJ1-5	14	-	TGTGCCAGCAGGGGCTGGAACACCGGTAAGCCCCAGCATTTT	CASRGWNTGKPQHF
-	TRBV7-6	TRBJ1-6	16	TRBD1	TGTGCCAGCAGCTTACAGGGAGGGCAGGGGGGTTCACCCCTCCACTTT	CASSLQGGQGGSPLHF
once	TRBV7-9	TRBJ2-2	15	TRBD1	TGTGCCAGCAGCCGGGACAGGGAATACACAGGGGAGCTGTTTTTT	CASSRDREYTGELFF
once	TRBV7-3	TRBJ2-2	15	-	TGTGCCAGCAGCTCTCAGGGGGGAGGAACCGGGGAGCTGTTTTTT	CASSSQGGGTGELFF
-	TRBV20-1	TRBJ2-5	19	TRBD2	TGCAGTGCTAGAGGGAGTGGGGTAGCGGGAGTAGAGGGGGTAGAGACCCAGTACTTC	CSARGSGVAGVEGVETQYF
many	TRBV6-1	TRBJ2-7	16	-	TGTGCCAGCAGTGAAGCTAGGTTGGAGGGTTGGGGCGAGCAGTACTTC	CASSEARLEGWGEQYF
many	TRBV5-1	TRBJ1-3	15	-	TGCGCCAGCAGCTCGGGGGTCAGCTCTGGAAACACCATATATTTT	CASSSGVSSGNTIYF
few	TRBV29-1	TRBJ1-2	12	-	TGCAGCGTTGTGGCAGGGGACTATGGCTACACCTTC	CSVVAGDYGYTF
-	TRBV20-1	TRBJ1-2	14	-	TGCAGTGCTAGAGATTATAAGGGGACCTATGGCTACACCTTC	CSARDYKGTYGYTF
-	TRBV20-1	TRBJ1-1	13	TRBD1	TGCAGTGCTACCGACAGGGGGCGTTTGGAAGCTTTCTTT	CSATDRGRLEAFF
many	TRBV6-5	TRBJ1-4	16	-	TGTGCCAGCAGCCTCCGTTTTCAGGCCCTTAGTGAAAAACTGTTTTTT	CASSLRFQALSEKLFF
once	TRBV11-3	TRBJ2-1	14	-	TGTGCCAGCAGCTTAGACCAACGTCAAAATGAGCAGTTCTTC	CASSLDQRQNEQFF
once	TRBV9	TRBJ2-1	13	TRBD1	TGTGCCAGCGGGAGACAGGGGTACAATGAGCAGTTCTTC	CASGRQGYNEQFF
many	TRBV7-9	TRBJ2-2	15	-	TGTGCCAGCAGCTTAAACGGAAAGGACACCGGGGAGCTGTTTTTT	CASSLNGKDTGELFF
once	TRBV7-9	TRBJ2-1	15	-	TGTGCCACCGCTCTTCGGGGAGGAGCCTACAATGAGCAGTTCTTC	CATALRGGAYNEQFF
-	TRBV7-2	TRBJ2-1	13	-	TGTGCCAGCAGCCAGGGCCGGGGCGATGAGCAGTTCTTC	CASSQGRGDEQFF